This T cell receptor beta chain was recorded in a study of OX40 agonist ivuxolimab in advanced cancers. Whole-study results and caveats: Expanded peripheral T cells had an undetermined antigen specificity.

This table comes from immunoSEQ multiplex PCR, and its TCRdb copy is limited to in-frame clones, with some not included. The sample yields under 100,000 clones, approximately 87% seen once. This CDR3 spans 12 amino acids. V was trimmed by 5 bases and J by 7 bases, leaving 11 bases between them. Germline loops: CDR1 SGHTA, CDR2 FQGNSA. With regard to this clone: Its antigen is not identified.

Blood specimens came from baseline, cycle 4 day 1, and cycle 7 day 1. The material sequenced was CD4+ or CD8+ T cells sorted from blood, taken in a trial of the OX40 agonist ivuxolimab. The rearrangement links TRBV7-2 to TRBJ1-1, with a weak D call TRBD1 (6 bases). This receptor was obtained from an adult with an advanced solid tumor such as melanoma, head and neck, liver or kidney cancer. CDR3: CASSLWTDEAFF. In DNA, the CDR3 is TGTGCCAGCAGCCTCTGGACAGATGAAGCTTTCTTT.